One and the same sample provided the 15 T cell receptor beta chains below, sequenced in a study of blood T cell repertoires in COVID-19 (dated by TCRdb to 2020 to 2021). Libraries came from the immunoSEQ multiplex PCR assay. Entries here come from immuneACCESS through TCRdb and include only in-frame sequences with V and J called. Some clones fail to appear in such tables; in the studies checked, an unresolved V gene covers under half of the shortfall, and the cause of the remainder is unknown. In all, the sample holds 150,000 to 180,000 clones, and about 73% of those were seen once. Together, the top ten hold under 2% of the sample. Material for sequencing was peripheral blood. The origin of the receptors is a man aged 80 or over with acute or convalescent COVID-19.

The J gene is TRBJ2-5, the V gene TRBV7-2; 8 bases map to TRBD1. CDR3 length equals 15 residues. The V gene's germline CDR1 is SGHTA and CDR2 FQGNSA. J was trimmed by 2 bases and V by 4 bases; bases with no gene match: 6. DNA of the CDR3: TGTGCCAGCAGCTCAGGACAGGGCGGACAAGAGACCCAGTACTTC. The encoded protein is CASSSGQGGQETQYF.

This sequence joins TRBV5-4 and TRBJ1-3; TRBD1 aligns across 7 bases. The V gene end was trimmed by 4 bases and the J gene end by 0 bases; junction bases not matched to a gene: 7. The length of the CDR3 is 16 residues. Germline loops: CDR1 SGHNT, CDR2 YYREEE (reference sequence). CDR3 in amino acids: CASSHLTGFSGNTIYF. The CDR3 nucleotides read TGTGCCAGCAGCCATTTGACAGGGTTCTCTGGAAACACCATATATTTT.

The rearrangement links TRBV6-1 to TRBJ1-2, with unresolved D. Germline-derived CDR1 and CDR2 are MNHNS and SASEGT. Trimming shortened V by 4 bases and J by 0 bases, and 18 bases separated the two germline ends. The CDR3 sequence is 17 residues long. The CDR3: CASSVWAGIKANYGYTF. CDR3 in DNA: TGTGCCAGCAGTGTATGGGCGGGGATCAAAGCTAACTATGGCTACACCTTC.

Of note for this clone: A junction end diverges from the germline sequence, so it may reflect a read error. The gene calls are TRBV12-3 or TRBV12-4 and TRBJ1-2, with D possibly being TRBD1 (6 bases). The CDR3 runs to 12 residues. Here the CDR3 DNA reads TGTGCCAGCAGTTCACAGGGCCTGAGGACGAACTTC. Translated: CASSSQGLRTNF.

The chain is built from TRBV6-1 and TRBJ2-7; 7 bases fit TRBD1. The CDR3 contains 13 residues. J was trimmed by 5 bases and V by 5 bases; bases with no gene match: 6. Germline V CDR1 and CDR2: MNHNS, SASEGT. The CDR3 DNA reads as TGTGCCAGCAGTCCGACAGGGTCCCACGAGCAGTACGTC. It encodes CASSPTGSHEQYV.

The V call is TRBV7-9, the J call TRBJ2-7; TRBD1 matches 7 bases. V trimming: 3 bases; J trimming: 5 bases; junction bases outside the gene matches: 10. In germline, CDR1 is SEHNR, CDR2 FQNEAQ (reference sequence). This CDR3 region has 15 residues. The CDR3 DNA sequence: TGTGCCAGCAGCTTGAGTGGCAGGGGGTTCAACGAGCAGTACTTC. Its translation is CASSLSGRGFNEQYF.

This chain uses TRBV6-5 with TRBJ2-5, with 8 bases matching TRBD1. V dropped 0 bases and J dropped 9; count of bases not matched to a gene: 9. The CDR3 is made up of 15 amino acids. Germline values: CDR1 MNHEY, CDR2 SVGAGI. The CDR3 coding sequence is TGTGCCAGCAGTTACTCAGGACAGGGAGGAATGGCCCAGTACTTC. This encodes CASSYSGQGGMAQYF.

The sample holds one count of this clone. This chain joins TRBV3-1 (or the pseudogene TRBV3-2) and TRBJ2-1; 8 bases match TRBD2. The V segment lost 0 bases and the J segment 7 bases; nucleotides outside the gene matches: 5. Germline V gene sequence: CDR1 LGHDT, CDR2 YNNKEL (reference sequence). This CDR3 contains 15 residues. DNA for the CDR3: TGTGCCAGCAGCCAAGATCGGGGGGGTCGGAATGAGCAGTTCTTC. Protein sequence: CASSQDRGGRNEQFF.

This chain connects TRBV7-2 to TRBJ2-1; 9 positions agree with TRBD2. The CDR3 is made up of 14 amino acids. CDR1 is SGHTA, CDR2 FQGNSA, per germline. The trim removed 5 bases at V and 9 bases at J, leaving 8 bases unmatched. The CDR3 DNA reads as TGTGCCAGCAGCCCCCGGACTAGCGAGGGTGAGCAGTTCTTC. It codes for CASSPRTSEGEQFF.

The CDR3 DNA reads as TGTGCCAGCAGCCAGCAATTCCAGGCGCCCCAGTACTTC. This gives the protein CASSQQFQAPQYF. J is TRBJ2-5 and V is TRBV3-1 (or the pseudogene TRBV3-2); D call uncertain. Germline CDR1 and CDR2: LGHDT and YNNKEL (reference sequence). There are 13 residues in the CDR3. Trimming left V 3 bases short and J 9 bases short, with 14 bases between.

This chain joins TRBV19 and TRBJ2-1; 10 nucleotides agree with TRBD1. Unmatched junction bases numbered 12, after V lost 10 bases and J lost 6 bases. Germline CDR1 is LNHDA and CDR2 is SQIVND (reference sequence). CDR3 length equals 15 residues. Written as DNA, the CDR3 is TGTGCCACGAGAGTAGGGACAGGGGACTTCAATGAGCAGTTCTTC. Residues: CATRVGTGDFNEQFF.

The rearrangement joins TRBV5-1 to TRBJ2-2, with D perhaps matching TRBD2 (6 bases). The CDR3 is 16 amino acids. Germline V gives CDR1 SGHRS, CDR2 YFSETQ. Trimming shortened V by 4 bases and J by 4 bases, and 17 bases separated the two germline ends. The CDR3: CASSRGSGRSTGELFF. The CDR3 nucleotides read TGCGCCAGCAGCCGGGGGTCAGGTCGTAGCACCGGGGAGCTGTTTTTT.

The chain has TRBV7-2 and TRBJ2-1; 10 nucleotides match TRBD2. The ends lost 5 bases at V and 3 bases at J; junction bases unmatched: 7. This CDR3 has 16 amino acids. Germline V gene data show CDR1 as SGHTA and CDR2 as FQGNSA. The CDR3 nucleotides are TGTGCCAGCAGCCGTTCTAGCGGGGGCGACTACAATGAGCAGTTCTTC. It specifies CASSRSSGGDYNEQFF.

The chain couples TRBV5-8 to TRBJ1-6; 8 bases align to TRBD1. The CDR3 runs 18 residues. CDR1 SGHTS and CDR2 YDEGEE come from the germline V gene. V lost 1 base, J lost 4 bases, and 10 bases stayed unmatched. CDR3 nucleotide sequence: TGTGCCAGCAGCTTGAATACAGGGGGTTTCGATTATAATTCACCCCTCCACTTT. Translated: CASSLNTGGFDYNSPLHF.

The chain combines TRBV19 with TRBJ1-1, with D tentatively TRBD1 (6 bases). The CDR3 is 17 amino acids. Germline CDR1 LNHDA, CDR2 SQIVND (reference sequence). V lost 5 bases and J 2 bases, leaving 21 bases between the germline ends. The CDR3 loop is CASSPKLTSQGNTEAFF. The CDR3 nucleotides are TGTGCCAGTAGTCCAAAACTTACTTCACAGGGTAACACTGAAGCTTTCTTT.